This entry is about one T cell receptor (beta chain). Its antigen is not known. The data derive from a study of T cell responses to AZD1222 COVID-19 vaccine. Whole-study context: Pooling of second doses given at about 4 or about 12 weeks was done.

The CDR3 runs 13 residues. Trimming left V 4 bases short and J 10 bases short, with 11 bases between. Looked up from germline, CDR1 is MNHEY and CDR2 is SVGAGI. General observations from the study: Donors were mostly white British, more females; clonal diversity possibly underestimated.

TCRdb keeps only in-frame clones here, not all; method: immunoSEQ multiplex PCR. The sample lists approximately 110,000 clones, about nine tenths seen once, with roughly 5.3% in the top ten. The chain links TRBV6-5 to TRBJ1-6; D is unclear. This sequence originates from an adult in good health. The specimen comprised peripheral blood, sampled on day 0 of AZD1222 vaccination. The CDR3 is CASSSYDSSPLHF. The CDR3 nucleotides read TGTGCCAGCAGTTCCTACGATTCATCACCCCTCCACTTT.